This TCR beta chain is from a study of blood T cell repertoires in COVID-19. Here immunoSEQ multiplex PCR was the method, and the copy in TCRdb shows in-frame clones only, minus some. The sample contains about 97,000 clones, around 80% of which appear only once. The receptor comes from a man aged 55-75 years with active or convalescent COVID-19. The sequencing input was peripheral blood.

CDR3 coding DNA: TGTGCCAGCTCACCAATTGGGACAGGGGGATCAGTCCTGACTTTC. Amino acid sequence: CASSPIGTGGSVLTF. This chain connects TRBV18 to TRBJ2-6; 11 nucleotides match TRBD1. The J segment lost 13 bases and the V segment lost 2 bases, leaving 7 bases of the junction unmatched. This CDR3 is built from 15 residues. Germline assignment: CDR1 KGHSH and CDR2 LQKENI. Full variable domain (remainder filled in from reference TRBV18 and TRBJ2-6): NAGVMQNPRHLVRRRGQEARLRCSPMKGHSHVYWYRQLPEEGLKFMVYLQKENIIDESGMPKERFSAEFPKEGPSILRIQQVVRGDSAAYFCASSPIGTGGSVLTFGAGSRLTVL.